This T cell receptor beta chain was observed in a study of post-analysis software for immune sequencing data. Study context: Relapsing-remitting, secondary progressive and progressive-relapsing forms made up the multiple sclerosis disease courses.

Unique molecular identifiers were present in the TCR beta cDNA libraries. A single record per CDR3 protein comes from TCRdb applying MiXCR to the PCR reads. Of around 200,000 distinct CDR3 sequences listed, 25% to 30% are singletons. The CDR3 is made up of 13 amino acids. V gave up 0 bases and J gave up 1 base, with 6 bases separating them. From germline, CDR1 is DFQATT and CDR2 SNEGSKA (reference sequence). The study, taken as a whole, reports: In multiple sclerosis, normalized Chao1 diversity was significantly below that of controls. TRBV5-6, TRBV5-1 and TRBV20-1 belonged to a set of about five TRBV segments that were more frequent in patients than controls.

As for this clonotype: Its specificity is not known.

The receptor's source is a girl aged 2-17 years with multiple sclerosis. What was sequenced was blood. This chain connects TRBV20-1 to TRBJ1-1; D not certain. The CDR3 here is CSARDGRNTEAFF. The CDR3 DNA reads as TGCAGTGCTAGAGATGGCCGGAACACTGAAGCTTTCTTT.